This T cell receptor (beta chain) is from a study of breast tumors, draining lymph nodes, adjacent tissues. Points from the study as a whole: Tumor TCR diversity was below lymph nodes but above nontumor tissue.

TCRdb reprocessed the multiplex PCR reads via MiXCR and lists one record per CDR3 protein. The data show around 250,000 distinct CDR3 sequences, less than 40% seen once. A note on this clonotype: Its antigen is undetermined.

V was clipped by 1 base and J by 6 bases; unmatched bases: 6. This CDR3 has 15 amino acids. Germline CDR1 reads KGHSH; CDR2 reads LQKENI. Samples came from axillary lymph nodes draining the breast cancer. The genes are TRBV18 and TRBJ1-5, with 7 bases lining up with TRBD1. The sequenced sample consisted of axillary lymph node tissue. The receptor comes from a female donor with breast cancer. Some clones in this sample may be carry-over from other donors' samples. The CDR3 nucleotides read TGTGCCAGCTCACCACAGGGGGCAAACGGTCAGCCCCAGCATTTT. Protein: CASSPQGANGQPQHF.